The clone carrying this T cell receptor (beta chain) was recorded only once. What it recognizes is unknown. A much larger clone differs from this one at a single base, so this may be a read error. TCRdb re-called the 5' RACE reads with MiXCR, one entry per CDR3 protein. Among nearly 55,000 distinct CDR3 sequences listed, about 24% were seen once. Germline V gives CDR1 MNHEY, CDR2 SVGAGI. This CDR3 has 15 amino acids. V was clipped by 6 bases and J by 0 bases; unmatched bases: 8. Regarding the study as a whole: Larger-cohort validation covered only one TCR beta V-J rearrangement.

Naive CD4+ cells had CD25+ Tregs removed. The chain joins TRBV6-5 to TRBJ2-7, with 7 positions matching TRBD1. The sequence derives from a female donor with breast cancer. The specimen was tumor-infiltrating naive CD4+ T cells sorted from the breast tumor. Documented subset: naive CD4+ T cells, CD4+CD45RA+CD25-. Here the CDR3 reads CASRRQGFSSYEQYF. In DNA, the CDR3 is TGTGCCAGCAGGCGACAGGGTTTTAGCTCCTACGAGCAGTACTTC.